The clone carrying this T cell receptor beta chain turned up a few times. Its specificity is not known. cDNA synthesis used the whole RNA isolate, giving expressed TCRB sequences. Sequencing was performed with immunoSEQ multiplex PCR; in TCRdb, only in-frame clones are kept and a portion is missing. The table has some 660,000 clones, roughly an eighth seen once. The sample originates from a study of beta chain features in type 1 diabetes. Across the whole study: Across every sample, about 100 million sorted cells were examined in total.

Blood was collected once per donor into heparin, averaging approximately 0.12 L. By way of CD45RO/CCR7/CD25/CD127/CD95/CD27, the CD4+ regulatory, stem cell-like memory, central memory and naive cells were sorted. Study-wide results and limits: TCRB CDR3s were moderately but significantly shorter in Type 1 diabetes patients in all four CD4+ subsets. In these data, an HLA type influence on TCRB rearrangement remained unresolved.

The germline V gene has CDR1 SGHRS and CDR2 YFSETQ. Trimming took off 1 base at V and 0 bases at J, with 14 bases between the two ends. The CDR3 consists of 18 residues. The chain uses TRBV5-1 and TRBJ2-6; possibly TRBD1 for D (5 bases). Sequenced sample: naive CD4+ T cells from blood. The sequence was collected from a man aged 18 to 30 with type 1 diabetes. The CDR3 loop is CASSLLFQGSSGANVLTF. The CDR3 region has the DNA TGCGCCAGCAGCTTGTTATTCCAGGGAAGCTCTGGGGCCAACGTCCTGACTTTC.